This TCR beta chain was sequenced during a study of T cell responses to AZD1222 COVID-19 vaccine. The CDR3 sequence is 14 residues long. V was clipped by 5 bases and J by 9 bases; unmatched bases: 12. Germline values: CDR1 SGHAT, CDR2 FQNNGV. Repertoires were generated with immunoSEQ multiplex PCR, while TCRdb's copy carries only in-frame clones and drops some. Here the sample spans 140,000 or so clones, 88% being singletons. The V call is TRBV11-2, the J call TRBJ1-2; 7 bases align to TRBD1. The sequencing here drew on peripheral blood, taken 28 days after the second dose of the MenACWY control vaccine. The TCR originated in an adult who received the MenACWY meningococcal vaccine as a control. CDR3 amino acids: CASSRIRDSLRYTF. In DNA form, the CDR3 reads TGTGCCAGCAGCCGTATTCGGGACAGCTTGCGCTACACCTTC.